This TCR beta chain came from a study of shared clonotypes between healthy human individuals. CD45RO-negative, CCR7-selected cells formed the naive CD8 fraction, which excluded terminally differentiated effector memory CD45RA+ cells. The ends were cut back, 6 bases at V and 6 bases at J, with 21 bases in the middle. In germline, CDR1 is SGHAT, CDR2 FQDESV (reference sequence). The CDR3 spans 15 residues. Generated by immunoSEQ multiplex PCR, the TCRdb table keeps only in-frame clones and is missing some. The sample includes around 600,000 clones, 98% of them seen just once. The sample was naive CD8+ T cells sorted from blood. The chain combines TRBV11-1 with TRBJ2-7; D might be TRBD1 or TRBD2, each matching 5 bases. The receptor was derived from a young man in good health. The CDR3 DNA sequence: TGTGCCAGCAGTTCGGGGCGACTGAGCCCCGGCGAGCAGTACTTC. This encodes CASSSGRLSPGEQYF.